This T cell receptor beta chain was sequenced during a study of T cell responses to AZD1222 COVID-19 vaccine. Produced via immunoSEQ multiplex PCR; TCRdb's table is partial and in-frame only. The sample lists 100,000 to 150,000 clones, approximately 90% occurring once. Study observations and caveats: Sampling that yielded the repertoires occurred only after the peak T cell response. Unmutated regions of variants are reportedly targeted by nearly half of spike-specific TCRs. Donor demographics were predominantly white British with a female majority; clonal diversity may be underestimated.

Worth noting for this clone: Antigen: not known.

Germline CDR1 is SEHNR and CDR2 is FQNEAQ (reference sequence). CDR3 length: 12 residues. Losses at the gene ends were 9 bases for V and 12 bases for J; bases not matched to a gene: 10. This chain connects TRBV7-9 to TRBJ1-2; 10 positions agree with TRBD1. Sequencing used peripheral blood, obtained on day 0 of AZD1222 vaccination. This receptor was taken from an adult in good health. The CDR3 sequence: CASTQDRGANTF. CDR3 coding DNA: TGTGCCAGTACCCAGGACAGGGGGGCTAACACCTTC.